A single sample is the source of the 9 T cell receptor beta chains below, sequenced in a study of T cell changes during pregnancy in multiple sclerosis. Method: immunoSEQ multiplex PCR; TCRdb's copy keeps in-frame clones and lacks some. The table has around 30,000 clones, just over 90% seen once. The material was CD4+ T cells from peripheral blood mononuclear cells, obtained in the first trimester of pregnancy. The receptor source for this set is a female donor with multiple sclerosis, enrolled in a pregnancy study.

The genes are TRBV6-4 and TRBJ1-1; 8 bases match TRBD1. Germline assignment: CDR1 MRHNA and CDR2 SNTAGT. The CDR3 has 17 amino acids. Trimming took 6 bases from V and 1 from J; bases not matched to a gene: 13. The CDR3 spells CASRPGQAMAANTEAFF. The CDR3, as DNA: TGTGCCAGCAGGCCGGGACAGGCTATGGCGGCGAACACTGAAGCTTTCTTT.

This chain uses TRBV25-1 with TRBJ2-7, with TRBD2 matching 7 bases. Germline CDR1 and CDR2: MGHDK and SYGVNS. This CDR3 is built from 17 residues. V lost 3 bases and J lost 7; bases outside the gene matches: 18. The CDR3, as DNA: TGTGCCAGCAGTGAGACGTGGGGGGGACCCCGGGCGGCGGAGCAGTACTTC. Translation gives CASSETWGGPRAAEQYF.

The genes are TRBV10-2 and TRBJ1-5, with D unclear. Germline CDR1 and CDR2: WSHSY and SAAADI. The CDR3 runs 13 residues. Deletions cut 5 bases from V and 5 bases from J, with 10 bases between. The CDR3 coding sequence is TGCGCCAGCAGTAATGTCTTCGATCAGCCCCAGCATTTT. Protein sequence: CASSNVFDQPQHF.

This clone was observed a single time. The chain couples TRBV28 to TRBJ1-5; 7 bases map to TRBD1. Germline CDR1 and CDR2: MDHEN and SYDVKM. This CDR3 has 20 residues. Unmatched junction bases numbered 17, after V lost 3 bases and J lost 0 bases. CDR3 bases: TGTGCCAGCAGTTTTCCCAACAGGGGCCCGAGGGCCTATAGCAATCAGCCCCAGCATTTT. Protein: CASSFPNRGPRAYSNQPQHF. Full variable domain (outside the CDR3, taken from reference TRBV28 and TRBJ1-5): DVKVTQSSRYLVKRTGEKVFLECVQDMDHENMFWYRQDPGLGLRLIYFSYDVKMKEKGDIPEGYSVSREKKERFSLILESASTNQTSMYLCASSFPNRGPRAYSNQPQHFGDGTRLSIL.

The chain joins TRBV6-5 to TRBJ1-4, with 12 bases that match TRBD1. CDR1 is MNHEY and CDR2 is SVGAGI in the germline V gene. The CDR3 spans 16 residues. Trimming cost V 4 bases and J 7 bases; bases outside gene matches: 7. The CDR3: CASSSGQGARAEKLFF. The CDR3 nucleotides are TGTGCCAGCAGTTCGGGACAGGGGGCGCGGGCTGAAAAACTGTTTTTT.

The chain links TRBV9 to TRBJ2-1; 8 bases fit TRBD2. The CDR3 is 17 residues long. V lost 1 base to trimming and J lost 4 bases; unmatched junction nucleotides: 10. CDR1 and CDR2 (germline): SGDLS, YYNGEE. The DNA for the CDR3 is TGTGCCAGCAGCGTAAACTCCCGGGGGGGCCTATACAATGAGCAGTTCTTC. This codes for CASSVNSRGGLYNEQFF.

This chain uses TRBV6-5 with TRBJ2-1; 8 bases are shared with TRBD2. CDR1 and CDR2 from the germline V gene are MNHEY and SVGAGI. The V segment lost 5 bases and the J segment 8 bases; nucleotides outside the gene matches: 5. The CDR3 has 13 residues. DNA for the CDR3: TGTGCCAGCAGTAAAGGGACTAGATATGAGCAGTTCTTC. Its protein product is CASSKGTRYEQFF.

The rearrangement uses TRBV7-2 and TRBJ1-5, with 7 bases lining up with TRBD1. The CDR3 is 14 residues long. V was clipped by 2 bases and J by 5 bases; unmatched bases: 3. The germline V gene encodes CDR1 SGHTA and CDR2 FQGNSA. The CDR3 coding sequence is TGTGCCAGCAGCTTAAGGGGGCGGGATCAGCCCCAGCATTTT. Its protein is CASSLRGRDQPQHF.

In its sample, this clone was seen a few times. The chain links TRBV6-5 to TRBJ1-1; no firm D call. This CDR3 comprises 14 residues. Trimming stripped 2 bases from V and 3 bases from J, with 10 bases between. The germline V gene encodes CDR1 MNHEY and CDR2 SVGAGI. The CDR3 loop reads CASSYELKYTEAFF. For the CDR3, the DNA is TGTGCCAGCAGTTACGAACTCAAGTACACTGAAGCTTTCTTT.